This TCR beta chain was profiled in a study of CD8+ T cells in alopecia areata. In the study overall: Oral tofacitinib (5 to 10 mg twice daily) was administered to treated patients.

Extraction and reverse transcription of RNA yielded cDNA as the sequencing template. TCRdb's table, derived via immunoSEQ multiplex PCR, lists solely in-frame clones and lacks some. This table holds about 200,000 clones, around 56% found once. CDR3 size: 14 residues. Germline-derived CDR1 and CDR2 are SQVTM and ANQGSEA. Unmatched junction bases numbered 8, after V lost 4 bases and J lost 7 bases. About this clone itself: Antigen: not known.

Treatment in this sample: oral pan-JAK inhibitor, 5-10 mg twice daily. Sorted populations comprised CD4+ and CD8+ T cells obtained from PBMCs. Study-level results: Relative to normal scalp, lesional scalp, especially alopecia totalis/universalis, showed higher clonality.

This sample comprised CD4+ T cells sorted from blood, obtained at week 4, from a patient treated with tofacitinib. The rearrangement uses TRBV29-1 and TRBJ2-1; TRBD1 matches 9 bases. The TCR sequence derives from a human donor with alopecia areata. CDR3 sequence reads: CSVARDRERNEQFF. The CDR3, as DNA: TGCAGCGTTGCCAGGGACAGGGAGCGGAATGAGCAGTTCTTC.